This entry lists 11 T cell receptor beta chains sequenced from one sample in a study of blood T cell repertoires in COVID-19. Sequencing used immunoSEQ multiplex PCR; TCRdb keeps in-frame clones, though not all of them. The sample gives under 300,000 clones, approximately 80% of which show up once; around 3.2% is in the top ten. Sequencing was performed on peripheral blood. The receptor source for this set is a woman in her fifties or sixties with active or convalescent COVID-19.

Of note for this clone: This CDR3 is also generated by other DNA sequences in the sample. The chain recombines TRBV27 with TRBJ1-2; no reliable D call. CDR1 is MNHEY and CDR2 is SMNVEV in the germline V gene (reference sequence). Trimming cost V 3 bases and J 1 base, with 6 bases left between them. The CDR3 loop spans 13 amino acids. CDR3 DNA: TGTGCCAGCAGTTTGGCTGGTAACTATGGCTACACCTTC. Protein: CASSLAGNYGYTF.

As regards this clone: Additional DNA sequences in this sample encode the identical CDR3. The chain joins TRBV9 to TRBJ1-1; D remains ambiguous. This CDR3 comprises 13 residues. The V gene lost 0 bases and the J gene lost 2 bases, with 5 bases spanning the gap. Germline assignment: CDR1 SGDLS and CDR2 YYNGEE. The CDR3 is CASSVVANTEAFF. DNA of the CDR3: TGTGCCAGCAGCGTAGTGGCAAACACTGAAGCTTTCTTT. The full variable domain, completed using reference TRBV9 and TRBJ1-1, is DSGVTQTPKHLITATGQRVTLRCSPRSGDLSVYWYQQSLDQGLQFLIQYYNGEERAKGNILERFSAQQFPDLHSELNLSSLELGDSALYFCASSVVANTEAFFGQGTRLTVV.

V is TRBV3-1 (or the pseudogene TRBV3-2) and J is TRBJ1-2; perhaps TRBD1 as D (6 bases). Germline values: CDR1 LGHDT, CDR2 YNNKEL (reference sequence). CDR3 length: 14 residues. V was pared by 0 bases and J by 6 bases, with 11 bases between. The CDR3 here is CASSQEGRGNGYTF. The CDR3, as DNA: TGTGCCAGCAGCCAAGAGGGCAGGGGAAATGGCTACACCTTC.

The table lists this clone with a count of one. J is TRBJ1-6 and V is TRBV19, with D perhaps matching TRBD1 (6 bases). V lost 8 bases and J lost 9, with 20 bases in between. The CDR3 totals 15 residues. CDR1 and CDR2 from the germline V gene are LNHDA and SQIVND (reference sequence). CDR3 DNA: TGTGCCAGTGGCCATGAACTCAGGGGCGGTTCACCCCTCCACTTT. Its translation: CASGHELRGGSPLHF. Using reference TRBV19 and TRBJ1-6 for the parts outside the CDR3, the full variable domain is DGGITQSPKYLFRKEGQNVTLSCEQNLNHDAMYWYRQDPGQGLRLIYYSQIVNDFQKGDIAEGYSVSREKKESFPLTVTSAQKNPTAFYLCASGHELRGGSPLHFGNGTRLTVT.

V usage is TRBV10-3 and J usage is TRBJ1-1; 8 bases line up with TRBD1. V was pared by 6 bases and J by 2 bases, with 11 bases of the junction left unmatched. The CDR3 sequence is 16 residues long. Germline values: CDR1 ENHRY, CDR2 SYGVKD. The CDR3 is CAISPTSGGPNTEAFF. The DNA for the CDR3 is TGTGCCATCAGCCCCACCTCAGGGGGCCCCAACACTGAAGCTTTCTTT.

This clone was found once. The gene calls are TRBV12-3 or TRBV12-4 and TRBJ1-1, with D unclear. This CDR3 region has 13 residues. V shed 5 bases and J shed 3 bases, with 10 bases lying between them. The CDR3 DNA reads TGTGCCAGCAGTGCCCCGGGGTACACTGAAGCTTTCTTT. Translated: CASSAPGYTEAFF.

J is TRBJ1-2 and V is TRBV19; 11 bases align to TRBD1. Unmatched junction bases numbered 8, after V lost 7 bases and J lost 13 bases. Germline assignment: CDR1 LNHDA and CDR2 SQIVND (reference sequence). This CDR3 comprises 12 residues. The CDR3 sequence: CASKGQGVGFTF. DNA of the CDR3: TGTGCCAGTAAGGGACAGGGGGTAGGTTTCACCTTC.

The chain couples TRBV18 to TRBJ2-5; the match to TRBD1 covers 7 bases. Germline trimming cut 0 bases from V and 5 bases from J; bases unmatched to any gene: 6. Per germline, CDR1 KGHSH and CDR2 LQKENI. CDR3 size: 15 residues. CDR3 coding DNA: TGTGCCAGCTCACCACCGGTAGGGGGCGAGGAGACCCAGTACTTC. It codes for CASSPPVGGEETQYF.

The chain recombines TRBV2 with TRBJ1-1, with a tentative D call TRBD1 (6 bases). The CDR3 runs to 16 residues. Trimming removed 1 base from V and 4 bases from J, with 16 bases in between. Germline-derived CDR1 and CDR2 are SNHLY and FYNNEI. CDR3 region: CASSEVDRPSGTEAFF. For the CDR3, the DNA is TGTGCCAGCAGTGAAGTTGACAGGCCATCGGGCACTGAAGCTTTCTTT.

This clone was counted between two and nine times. For the CDR3, the DNA is TGTGCCAGCAGCTTAATCTTCGGGACAAAGCGAGCCCTCCACTTT. The encoded protein is CASSLIFGTKRALHF. J is TRBJ1-6 and V is TRBV11-2, with D perhaps matching TRBD1 (6 bases). The V and J ends lost 2 bases and 14 bases respectively, with 19 bases between them. The CDR3 has 15 residues. The germline CDR1 and CDR2 sequences are SGHAT and FQNNGV.

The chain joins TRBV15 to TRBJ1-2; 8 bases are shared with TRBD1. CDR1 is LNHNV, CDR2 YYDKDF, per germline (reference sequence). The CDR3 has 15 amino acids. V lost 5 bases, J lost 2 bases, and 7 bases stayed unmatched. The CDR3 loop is CATSVPGQENYGYTF. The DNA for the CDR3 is TGTGCCACCAGCGTACCGGGACAGGAAAACTATGGCTACACCTTC.